The 27 T cell receptor beta chains reported below all come from one sample, sequenced in a study of blood T cell repertoires in COVID-19. TCRdb keeps only in-frame clones here, not all; method: immunoSEQ multiplex PCR. This table holds about 300,000 clones, 70% to 90% found once. Sequences were obtained from peripheral blood. Source of these receptors: a man aged 70-80 years with acute or convalescent COVID-19.

V usage is TRBV2 and J usage is TRBJ2-7, with TRBD2 matching 11 bases. CDR3 length: 16 residues. Germline-derived CDR1 and CDR2 are SNHLY and FYNNEI. V gave up 4 bases and J gave up 5 bases; unmatched junction bases: 10. Written as DNA, the CDR3 is TGTGCCAGCAGTGCCCGCGTAGCGGGGGGGCTCCACGAGCAGTACTTC. Residues: CASSARVAGGLHEQYF.

The chain joins TRBV20-1 to TRBJ2-5; TRBD2 agrees at 8 bases. This CDR3 spans 15 amino acids. Per germline, CDR1 DFQATT and CDR2 SNEGSKA (reference sequence). V trimming: 3 bases; J trimming: 4 bases; junction bases outside the gene matches: 10. CDR3 nucleotide sequence: TGCAGTGCTAGTAACCGGGGGGGAGTGGGAGAGACCCAGTACTTC. Translation gives CSASNRGGVGETQYF.

For this clone: The same CDR3 is also encoded by other DNA sequences in this sample. The chain is built from TRBV18 and TRBJ2-7, with no clear D. Looked up from germline, CDR1 is KGHSH and CDR2 is LQKENI. Trimming shortened V by 0 bases and J by 1 base, and 4 bases separated the two germline ends. The CDR3 totals 13 residues. The DNA for the CDR3 is TGTGCCAGCTCACCACCCAGTTCCTACGAGCAGTACTTC. It specifies CASSPPSSYEQYF.

In its sample, this clone was seen once. This chain joins TRBV6-5 and TRBJ2-7; 8 bases agree with TRBD1. CDR3 length: 13 amino acids. The V and J ends lost 6 bases and 1 base, in that order; junction bases with no gene match: 2. Germline V lookup: CDR1 MNHEY, CDR2 SVGAGI. This CDR3 is CASSRDRSYEQYF. CDR3 sequence (DNA): TGTGCCAGCAGCCGGGACAGGTCCTACGAGCAGTACTTC.

The V gene is TRBV10-1, the J gene TRBJ1-4, with 9 positions matching TRBD1. CDR3 length: 15 amino acids. From germline, CDR1 is WNHNN and CDR2 SYGVQD (reference sequence). V shed 0 bases, J shed 10 bases, and the junction held 6 bases outside the gene matches. CDR3 coding DNA: TGCGCCAGCAGTGAGTCGGGACAGGGTCAACGAAAACTGTTTTTT. This gives the protein CASSESGQGQRKLFF.

This chain links TRBV29-1 with TRBJ2-7, with D possibly being TRBD1 (7 bases). The germline V gene encodes CDR1 SQVTM and CDR2 ANQGSEA. Trimming left V 7 bases short and J 6 bases short, with 19 bases between. The CDR3 spans 13 residues. Here the CDR3 DNA reads TGCAGCGCCCGATGGGGGCAGGGGGGCGAGCAGTACTTC. As protein: CSARWGQGGEQYF.

The V gene is TRBV28, the J gene TRBJ2-5; TRBD1 aligns across 8 bases. Losses at the gene ends were 2 bases for V and 7 bases for J; bases not matched to a gene: 9. The V gene's germline CDR1 is MDHEN and CDR2 SYDVKM. CDR3 length: 15 residues. CDR3 DNA: TGTGCCAGCAGTTTAGGGGGACAGGATGGGGCGACCCAGTACTTC. It specifies CASSLGGQDGATQYF.

This sequence joins TRBV24-1 and TRBJ2-1, with 7 bases lining up with TRBD1. Germline V gene data show CDR1 as KGHDR and CDR2 as SFDVKD. V lost 3 bases, J lost 1 base, and 8 bases stayed unmatched. CDR3 length: 17 amino acids. The CDR3 nucleotides are TGTGCCACCAGTGATATGACAGGGTCGGGATCCTACAATGAGCAGTTCTTC. Its protein is CATSDMTGSGSYNEQFF.

The chain has TRBV7-3 and TRBJ2-1; TRBD1 is a possible D gene (6 bases). Germline CDR1 SGHTA, CDR2 FQGTGA. The CDR3 is 13 residues long. The germline V and J ends were trimmed by 5 bases and 8 bases, with 13 bases remaining between them. The CDR3, as DNA: TGTGCCAGCAGCGTCGGACAGAGGCATGAGCAGTTCTTC. Translated, it gives CASSVGQRHEQFF. Together with reference TRBV7-3 and TRBJ2-1, the CDR3 gives the full variable domain: GAGVSQTPSNKVTEKGKYVELRCDPISGHTALYWYRQSLGQGPEFLIYFQGTGAADDSGLPNDRFFAVRPEGSVSTLKIQRTERGDSAVYLCASSVGQRHEQFFGPGTRLTVL.

The rearrangement joins TRBV5-6 to TRBJ2-2; D possibly corresponds to TRBD2 (7 bases). The germline CDR1 and CDR2 sequences are SGHDT and YYEEEE. V was shortened by 1 base and J by 3 bases, with 13 bases between the two germline ends. CDR3 length equals 16 residues. CDR3 coding DNA: TGTGCCAGCAGCTTGCGGGCGGGGGCGTACACCGGGGAGCTGTTTTTT. Encoded protein: CASSLRAGAYTGELFF.

The V gene is TRBV3-1 (or the pseudogene TRBV3-2), the J gene TRBJ1-5; unclear D gene. Germline CDR1 reads LGHDT; CDR2 reads YNNKEL (reference sequence). V lost 4 bases to trimming and J lost 7 bases, with 11 bases between them. This CDR3 comprises 13 residues. CDR3 DNA: TGTGCCAGCAGCCCACTTGAGAAACAGCCCCAGCATTTT. It yields the protein CASSPLEKQPQHF.

A single count supports this clone. This chain links TRBV18 with TRBJ2-7, with D possibly TRBD2 on 7 matching bases. CDR1 and CDR2 (germline): KGHSH, LQKENI. This CDR3 is built from 15 residues. The V gene lost 5 bases and the J gene lost 0 bases, with 14 bases spanning the gap. The CDR3 DNA is TGTGCCAGCTCAATCAGGGGAGGGACCTCCTACGAGCAGTACTTC. Its protein is CASSIRGGTSYEQYF.

J is TRBJ2-7 and V is TRBV2; D gene ambiguous. V was clipped by 6 bases and J by 2 bases, with 11 bases between them. The CDR3 spans 13 residues. Germline V lookup: CDR1 SNHLY, CDR2 FYNNEI. The chain's CDR3 is CASRADTTYEQYF. The CDR3 coding sequence is TGTGCCAGCAGAGCTGACACGACCTACGAGCAGTACTTC.

This clone was found a few times. The chain employs TRBV27 and TRBJ2-2; TRBD1 agrees at 12 bases. V shed 5 bases and J 6 bases; nucleotides not matched to a gene: 7. CDR3 length equals 16 residues. Germline CDR1 MNHEY, CDR2 SMNVEV (reference sequence). The CDR3 DNA reads as TGTGCCAGCAGTACCCGGGACAGGGGGCGCGCCGGGGAGCTGTTTTTT. It yields the protein CASSTRDRGRAGELFF.

The V and J genes are TRBV29-1 and TRBJ2-1; 13 bases agree with TRBD2. This CDR3 has 16 amino acids. The V segment lost 6 bases and the J segment 4 bases; nucleotides outside the gene matches: 9. The germline gives CDR1 SQVTM, CDR2 ANQGSEA. The CDR3 region is CSVNPRTSGRYNEQFF. Here the CDR3 DNA reads TGCAGCGTAAACCCCCGGACTAGCGGGAGATACAATGAGCAGTTCTTC.

The chain is built from TRBV30 and TRBJ1-3; D perhaps matches TRBD1 (6 bases). The CDR3 has 15 residues. The ends were cut back, 0 bases at V and 4 bases at J, with 13 bases in the middle. Germline V gene sequence: CDR1 GTSNPN, CDR2 SVGIG (reference sequence). This chain's CDR3 is CAWSVMGALGNTIYF. As DNA, the CDR3 is TGTGCCTGGAGTGTTATGGGGGCACTGGGAAACACCATATATTTT.

The chain recombines TRBV14 with TRBJ1-1; weak D call: TRBD1 (5 bases). V was clipped by 0 bases and J by 10 bases, with 15 bases between them. Looked up from germline, CDR1 is SGHDN and CDR2 is FVKESK. The CDR3 is made up of 14 amino acids. The DNA for the CDR3 is TGTGCCAGCAGCCAAGAAGGGACTACGAGGTTAGCTTTCTTT. Translated: CASSQEGTTRLAFF. Complete variable domain (other parts from reference TRBV14 and TRBJ1-1): EAGVTQFPSHSVIEKGQTVTLRCDPISGHDNLYWYRRVMGKEIKFLLHFVKESKQDESGMPNNRFLAERTGGTYSTLKVQPAELEDSGVYFCASSQEGTTRLAFFGQGTRLTVV.

This clone appeared a single time. The rearrangement links TRBV27 to TRBJ1-1, with 7 positions matching TRBD1. V was clipped by 5 bases and J by 1 base; unmatched bases: 7. There are 15 residues in the CDR3. Germline lookup yields CDR1 MNHEY and CDR2 SMNVEV (reference sequence). This CDR3 reads CASSGSGTANTEAFF. The DNA for the CDR3 is TGTGCCAGCAGTGGATCCGGGACAGCGAACACTGAAGCTTTCTTT.

The chain combines TRBV9 with TRBJ2-2; 11 nucleotides align to TRBD2. V lost 4 bases and J lost 6; bases outside the gene matches: 11. Per germline, CDR1 SGDLS and CDR2 YYNGEE. The CDR3 is made up of 17 amino acids. The CDR3 nucleotides are TGTGCCAGCAGCCTCTCAACACTAGCGGGAGCCCCCGGGGAGCTGTTTTTT. Translated: CASSLSTLAGAPGELFF.

The chain employs TRBV6-5 and TRBJ2-7, with 9 bases aligning to TRBD1. The CDR3 is 15 residues long. Losses at the gene ends were 6 bases for V and 3 bases for J; bases not matched to a gene: 9. Germline lookup yields CDR1 MNHEY and CDR2 SVGAGI. Written as DNA, the CDR3 is TGTGCCAGCAGGAGATATTCGGGACAGGGCTACGAGCAGTACTTC. Encoded protein: CASRRYSGQGYEQYF.

A note on this clone: Only one base separates this from a far larger clonotype, so it likely reflects a read error. The chain is built from TRBV7-2 and TRBJ2-7, with 7 bases matching TRBD1. CDR3 length: 13 residues. Germline loops: CDR1 SGHTA, CDR2 FQGNSA. With V trimmed by 3 bases and J by 2 bases, 1 base remained unmatched. CDR3 protein: CASSFGQAYEQYF. CDR3 DNA sequence: TGTGCCAGCAGCTTCGGACAGGCCTACGAGCAGTACTTC.

A single count supports this clone. This chain links TRBV6-1 with TRBJ2-4; weak D call: TRBD1 (5 bases). The V end was cut by 2 bases, the J end by 0 bases, with 17 bases between. CDR1 and CDR2 from the germline V gene are MNHNS and SASEGT. This CDR3 spans 18 amino acids. Here the CDR3 DNA reads TGTGCCAGCAGTGAACTTGGAAGGGGCAGCGTAGCCAAAAACATTCAGTACTTC. Protein sequence: CASSELGRGSVAKNIQYF.

This clone was detected a few times. The sample carries other DNA sequences with the same CDR3. The chain is built from TRBV5-1 and TRBJ2-2; 7 bases agree with TRBD1. The CDR3 has 15 amino acids. The germline CDR1 and CDR2 sequences are SGHRS and YFSETQ. V shed 1 base and J 0 bases; nucleotides not matched to a gene: 0. CDR3 nucleotide sequence: TGCGCCAGCAGCTTGCAGGGGGCGAACACCGGGGAGCTGTTTTTT. Translated, it gives CASSLQGANTGELFF.

The DNA of the CDR3 is TGCGCCAGCAGTCAATCCGGGACACCTGAAAAACTGTTTTTT. This translates into CASSQSGTPEKLFF. The chain carries TRBV5-1 and TRBJ1-4; tentatively, D is TRBD1 (6 bases). The CDR3 is 14 amino acids. Trimming pared 5 bases from V and 7 bases from J, leaving 15 bases between. The germline V gene encodes CDR1 SGHRS and CDR2 YFSETQ.

The chain is built from TRBV7-8 and TRBJ2-2, with 10 positions matching TRBD2. The CDR3 loop spans 16 amino acids. Losses at the gene ends were 1 base for V and 7 bases for J; bases not matched to a gene: 6. Per the germline V gene, CDR1 is SGHVS and CDR2 is FQNEAQ. The CDR3 is CASSLGSGRTGGELFF. Written as DNA, the CDR3 is TGTGCCAGCAGCTTAGGTAGCGGGAGGACCGGCGGGGAGCTGTTTTTT.

The J gene is TRBJ2-5, the V gene TRBV11-2, with 7 nucleotides matching TRBD2. This CDR3 contains 15 residues. Per germline, CDR1 SGHAT and CDR2 FQNNGV. V lost 1 base, J lost 5 bases, and 7 bases stayed unmatched. The chain's CDR3 is CASSLASGYSETQYF. The CDR3 DNA sequence: TGTGCCAGCAGCTTAGCTAGCGGATACTCGGAGACCCAGTACTTC.

The V gene is TRBV10-2, the J gene TRBJ1-1; 8 nucleotides agree with TRBD1. The CDR3 consists of 14 residues. Looked up from germline, CDR1 is WSHSY and CDR2 is SAAADI. The V gene end was trimmed by 5 bases and the J gene end by 5 bases; junction bases not matched to a gene: 7. The DNA of the CDR3 is TGCGCCAGCAGTTTAATCCAGGGGGCGACTGAAGCTTTCTTT. It encodes CASSLIQGATEAFF.